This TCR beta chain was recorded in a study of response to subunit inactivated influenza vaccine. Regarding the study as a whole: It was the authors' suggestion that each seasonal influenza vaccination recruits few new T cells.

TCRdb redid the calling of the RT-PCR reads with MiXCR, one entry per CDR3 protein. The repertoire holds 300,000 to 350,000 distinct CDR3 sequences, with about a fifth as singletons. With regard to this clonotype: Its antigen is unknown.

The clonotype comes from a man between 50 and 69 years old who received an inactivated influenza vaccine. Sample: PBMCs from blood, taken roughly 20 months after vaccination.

The CDR3 region has the DNA TGTGCCAGCAGCTCCCCGACTAGCCTGGAGACCCAGTACTTC. Its protein is CASSSPTSLETQYF. This chain joins TRBV28 and TRBJ2-5; 7 bases align to TRBD2. Germline V lookup: CDR1 MDHEN, CDR2 SYDVKM. The CDR3 covers 14 residues. V shed 6 bases and J 5 bases; nucleotides not matched to a gene: 9.